The source of this T cell receptor (beta chain) is a study of blood T cell repertoires in COVID-19. This CDR3 is 14 amino acids long. With 3 bases removed from V and 7 bases from J, the gap between germline ends came to 15 bases. Germline V CDR1 and CDR2: LNHDA, SQIVND (reference sequence). This table comes from immunoSEQ multiplex PCR, and its TCRdb copy is limited to in-frame clones, with some not included. This table holds around 250,000 clones, 75% to 90% found once. The chain links TRBV19 to TRBJ1-2, with D maybe TRBD1 (6 bases). This clonotype originated in a woman in her seventies with COVID-19, enrolled during active disease. Sequenced: peripheral blood. The CDR3 DNA follows: TGTGCCAGTAGTATCTCAAACAGGGATTCTGGCTACACCTTC. Its translation: CASSISNRDSGYTF.